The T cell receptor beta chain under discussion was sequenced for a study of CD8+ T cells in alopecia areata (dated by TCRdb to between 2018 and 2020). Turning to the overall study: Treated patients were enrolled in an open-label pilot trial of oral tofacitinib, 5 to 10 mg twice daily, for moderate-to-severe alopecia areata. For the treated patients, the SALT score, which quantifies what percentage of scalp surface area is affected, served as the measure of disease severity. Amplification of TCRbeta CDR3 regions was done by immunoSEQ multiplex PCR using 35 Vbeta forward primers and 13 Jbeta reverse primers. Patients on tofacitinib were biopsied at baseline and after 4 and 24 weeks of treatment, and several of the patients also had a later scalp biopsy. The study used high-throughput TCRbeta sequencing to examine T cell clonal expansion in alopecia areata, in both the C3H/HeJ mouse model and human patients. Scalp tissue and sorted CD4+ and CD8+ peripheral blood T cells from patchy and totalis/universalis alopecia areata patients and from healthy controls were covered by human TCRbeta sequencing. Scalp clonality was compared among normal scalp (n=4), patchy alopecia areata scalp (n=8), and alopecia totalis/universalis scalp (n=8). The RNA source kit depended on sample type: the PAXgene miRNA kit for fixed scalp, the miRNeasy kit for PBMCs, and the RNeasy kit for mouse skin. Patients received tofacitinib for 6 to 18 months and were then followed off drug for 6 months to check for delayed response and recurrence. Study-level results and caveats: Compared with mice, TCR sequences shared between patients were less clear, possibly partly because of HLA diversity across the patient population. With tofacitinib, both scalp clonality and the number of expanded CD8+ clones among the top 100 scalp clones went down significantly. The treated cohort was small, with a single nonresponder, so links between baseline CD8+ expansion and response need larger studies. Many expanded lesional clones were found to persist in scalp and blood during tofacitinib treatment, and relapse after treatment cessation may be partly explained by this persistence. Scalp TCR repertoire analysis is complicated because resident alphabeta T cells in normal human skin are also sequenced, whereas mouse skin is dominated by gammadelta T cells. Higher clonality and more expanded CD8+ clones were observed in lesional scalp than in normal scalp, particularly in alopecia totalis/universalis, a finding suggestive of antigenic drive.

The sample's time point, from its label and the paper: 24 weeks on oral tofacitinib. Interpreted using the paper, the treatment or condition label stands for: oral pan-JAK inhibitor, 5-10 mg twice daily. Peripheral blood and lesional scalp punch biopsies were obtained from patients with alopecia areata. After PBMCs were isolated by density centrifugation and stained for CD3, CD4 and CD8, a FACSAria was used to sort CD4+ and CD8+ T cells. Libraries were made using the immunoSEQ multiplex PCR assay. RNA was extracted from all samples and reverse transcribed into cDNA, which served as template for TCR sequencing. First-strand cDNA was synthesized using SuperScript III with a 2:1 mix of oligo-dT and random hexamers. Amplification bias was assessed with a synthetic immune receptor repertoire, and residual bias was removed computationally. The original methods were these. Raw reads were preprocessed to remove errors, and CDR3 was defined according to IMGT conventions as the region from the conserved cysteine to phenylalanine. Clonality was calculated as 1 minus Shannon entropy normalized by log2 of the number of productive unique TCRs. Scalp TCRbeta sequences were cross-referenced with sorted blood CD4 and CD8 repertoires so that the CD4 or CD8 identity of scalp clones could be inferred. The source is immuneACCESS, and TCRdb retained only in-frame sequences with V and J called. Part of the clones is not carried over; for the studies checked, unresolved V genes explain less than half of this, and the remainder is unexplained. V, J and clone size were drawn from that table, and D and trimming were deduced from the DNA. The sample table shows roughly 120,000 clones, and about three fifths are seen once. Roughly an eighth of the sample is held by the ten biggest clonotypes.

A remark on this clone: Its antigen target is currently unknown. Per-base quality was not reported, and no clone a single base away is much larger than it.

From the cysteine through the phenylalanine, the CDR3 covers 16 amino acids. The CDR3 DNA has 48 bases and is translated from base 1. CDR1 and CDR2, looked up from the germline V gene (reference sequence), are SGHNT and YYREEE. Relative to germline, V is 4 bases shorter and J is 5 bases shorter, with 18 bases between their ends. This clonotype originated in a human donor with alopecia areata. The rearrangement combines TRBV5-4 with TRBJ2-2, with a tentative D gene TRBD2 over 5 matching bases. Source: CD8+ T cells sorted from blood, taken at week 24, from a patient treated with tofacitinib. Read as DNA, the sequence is TGTGCCAGCAGCCAAGACCTTTGGACTGGGACCGGGGAGCTGTTTTTT. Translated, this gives CASSQDLWTGTGELFF.